The rows below give T cell receptor beta chains drawn from one sample of a study of blood T cell repertoires in COVID-19. TCRdb's table, derived via immunoSEQ multiplex PCR, lists solely in-frame clones and lacks some. The profile shows 150,000 to 200,000 clones, about three quarters of them singletons. The sequenced material came from peripheral blood. The receptors here all came from a man aged 70-80 years with acute or convalescent COVID-19. The CDR3 runs from the conserved cysteine through the conserved F or W. The D gene is left open where the match is weak. Size values are once, few and many counts, or a class for expanded clones, and some rows have none.

d_gene	abundance	j_gene	v_gene	CDR3nt	CDR3aa
-	few	TRBJ1-5	TRBV24-1	TGTGCCACCAGTGAGGGATTAGGGAGCCAGCCCCAGCATTTT	CATSEGLGSQPQHF
TRBD2	-	TRBJ2-1	TRBV28	TGTGCCAGCAGTTTCGAGGGGACTAGCTACAATGAGCAGTTCTTC	CASSFEGTSYNEQFF
TRBD1	-	TRBJ1-2	TRBV27	TGTGCCAGCAGGAGTATAGGGGGCGGCTACACCTTC	CASRSIGGGYTF
TRBD1	-	TRBJ2-7	TRBV6-5	TGTGCCAGCAGTTCCTCCGGGACAGGGGCCTACGAGCAGTACTTC	CASSSSGTGAYEQYF
-	-	TRBJ1-2	TRBV29-1	TGCAGCGTCACCCGAGATTCTAACTATGGCTACACCTTC	CSVTRDSNYGYTF
-	-	TRBJ2-6	TRBV7-8	TGTGCCAGCAGCTTAGTGGCAGGGACAAGCTCTGGGGCCAACGTCCTGACTTTC	CASSLVAGTSSGANVLTF
-	once	TRBJ1-5	TRBV18	TGTGCCAGCTCACCCGGGGGGGGCAATCAGCCCCAGCATTTT	CASSPGGGNQPQHF
TRBD2	once	TRBJ2-3	TRBV6-5	TGTGCCAGCACCTTCGGGGGGGCTAGCACAGATACGCAGTATTTT	CASTFGGASTDTQYF
TRBD1	-	TRBJ2-1	TRBV14	TGTGCCAGCAGCCTACCGGGACAGTGGTACAATGAGCAGTTCTTC	CASSLPGQWYNEQFF
-	-	TRBJ1-2	TRBV3-1/TRBV3-2	TGTGCCAGCAGCCAAAACCCCAGGGCCCTAGGTGGCTACACCTTC	CASSQNPRALGGYTF
TRBD1	-	TRBJ2-7	TRBV27	TGTGCCAGCAGTTTGCACGGACAGGCTTACTCCTACGAGCAGTACTTC	CASSLHGQAYSYEQYF